The source of this T cell receptor (beta chain) is a study of blood T cell repertoires in COVID-19 (dated by TCRdb to between 2020 and 2021). Broadly, across the study: The collaborator samples originated in the United States, Italy and Spain and spanned the acute and convalescent phases of COVID-19. The material from the prospective study consisted of cDNA or gDNA derived from T cells, B-cell-depleted T cells, or PBMCs. Subjects who had been exposed to COVID-19, were actively infected with it, or had recovered from it provided the deeply sampled blood TCRbeta repertoires that made up the dataset. The repertoires were released in a freely available public database meant as a resource for research on the immune response to SARS-CoV-2. Samples came from the ongoing ImmuneRACE study (first 160 participants) plus 1,254 subjects from 6 global collaborators. The sample metadata nearly always contained a de-identified subject ID, COVID-19 status, age in years and sex. Where HLA class I and class II types were available, the types were taken from metadata supplied by the sample provider, not from assay-based typing. The paper's findings and limits, for the study overall: How much clinical and demographic metadata was included differed by source and by participant, and the metadata was provided uncurated.

TCRbeta CDR3 regions were amplified from genomic DNA by means of the immunoSEQ Assay, a bias-controlled multiplex PCR. On the authors' methods: Nucleated cell counts per sample were estimated from amplification of reference gene primers within the assay. To quantify the absolute abundance of each unique TCRbeta CDR3 rearrangement, sequence reads were collapsed and filtered. For each sample, productive Simpson clonality was calculated as the square root of Simpson's diversity index across productive rearrangements. Not all clones reach the TCRdb copy of this immuneACCESS table, which keeps in-frame sequences only. Checked studies attribute under half of the gap to unresolved V genes and leave the rest unexplained. The V and J calls and the clone size are those of that table, but D and trimming were determined from the DNA. The sample yields around 140,000 clones; almost 85% were counted once. The ten largest make up about 1.5% of the sample.

The CDR3 goes from the cysteine to the phenylalanine over 16 residues. Only the CDR3 region is kept as DNA, spanning 48 bases read in frame from base 1. CDR1 and CDR2 (MNHNS, SASEGT) derive from the germline V gene. The V end gives up 0 bases and the J end 3 bases, leaving 3 bases in the junction not matched to a gene. Regarding this clone: This receptor's antigen is unknown. The record has no base qualities; no much larger clone is one base away.

The collaborating institutions used their own protocols to collect whole blood in K2EDTA tubes. Collaborator samples were shipped for TCRbeta analysis as frozen whole blood, isolated PBMCs, or DNA extracted from either sample type. The sample was peripheral blood. Recombination connected TRBV6-1 to TRBJ2-1, with TRBD2 identical over 9 junction bases. The origin of this receptor is a man between 60 and 75 years old with acute or convalescent COVID-19. The CDR3 corresponds to CASSEAASGVYNEQFF. Here is the DNA: TGTGCCAGCAGTGAAGCTGCTAGCGGGGTCTACAATGAGCAGTTCTTC.